This TCR beta chain came from a study of OX40 agonist ivuxolimab in advanced cancers. Study summary: It was ivuxolimab, an agonistic anti-OX40 (CD134) antibody, that patients were treated with. Males comprised roughly four fifths of the group, whose mean age was about 62 years (range about 23 to 80). Three patients showed partial responses: one hepatocellular carcinoma and two cutaneous melanoma cases.

Sequenced by immunoSEQ multiplex PCR; TCRdb stores in-frame clones only, minus some. The sample records nearly 85,000 clones, less than 90% being singletons. This clone was picked up many times. V was pared by 4 bases and J by 6 bases, with 9 bases of the junction left unmatched. In germline, CDR1 is LGHNA, CDR2 YNFKEQ. The CDR3 consists of 15 residues. V gene TRBV4-2 combines with J gene TRBJ2-7; 10 positions match TRBD2. The input for sequencing was CD4+ or CD8+ T cells sorted from blood, taken in a trial of the OX40 agonist ivuxolimab. The receptor's source is an adult with an advanced solid tumor such as melanoma, head and neck, liver or kidney cancer. CDR3 loop: CASSRKAGGQGEQYF. In nucleotides, the CDR3 is TGTGCCAGCAGCCGAAAAGCGGGGGGGCAGGGCGAGCAGTACTTC.